Presented here are 24 T cell receptor beta chains from one specimen sequenced in a study of PD-L1 blockade in urothelial cancer. Sequenced by immunoSEQ multiplex PCR; TCRdb stores in-frame clones only, minus some. Among about 79,000 clones listed, approximately 83% were seen once. Time point reported: pretreatment peripheral blood. The source was PBMCs, collected around atezolizumab (anti-PD-L1) treatment. These receptors were taken from a man aged 55 to 70 with urothelial cancer.

The chain couples TRBV6-5 to TRBJ2-4; D may be TRBD1 (6 bases). Germline assignment: CDR1 MNHEY and CDR2 SVGAGI. V shed 6 bases and J shed 0 bases, with 12 bases lying between them. This CDR3 contains 15 residues. CDR3 residues: CASSRQAIAKNIQYF. CDR3 DNA: TGTGCCAGCAGCCGACAGGCGATAGCCAAAAACATTCAGTACTTC.

The chain has TRBV7-3 and TRBJ2-2, with TRBD2 as a possible D gene (7 bases). This CDR3 contains 16 residues. The germline V gene has CDR1 SGHTA and CDR2 FQGTGA. Trimming pared 4 bases from V and 8 bases from J, leaving 20 bases between. The DNA for the CDR3 is TGTGCCAGCAGCTCAAGGGGCGGGGGCGCAAAGGGGGAGCTGTTTTTT. Its translation: CASSSRGGGAKGELFF.

The chain has TRBV9 and TRBJ2-3, with 9 bases fitting TRBD2. The CDR3 totals 16 residues. Germline V lookup: CDR1 SGDLS, CDR2 YYNGEE. The V segment lost 4 bases and the J segment 1 base; nucleotides outside the gene matches: 7. The CDR3 reads CASSPRWTSGTDTQYF. The CDR3 DNA sequence: TGTGCCAGCAGCCCTCGATGGACTAGCGGCACAGATACGCAGTATTTT.

This clone was seen only once. V and J are TRBV4-3 and TRBJ1-6, with D tentatively TRBD1 (6 bases). V was cut by 3 bases and J by 7 bases, with 7 bases left in between. The CDR3 loop spans 13 amino acids. Per the germline V gene, CDR1 is LGHNA and CDR2 is YSLEER. Here the CDR3 reads CASSQGTNSPLHF. The DNA of the CDR3 is TGCGCCAGCAGCCAGGGGACAAATTCACCCCTCCACTTT.

This clone was recorded only once. The CDR3 sequence is CASGLVQSTDTQYF. CDR3 bases: TGTGCTAGTGGTTTGGTACAGAGCACAGATACGCAGTATTTT. The chain employs TRBV12-5 and TRBJ2-3, with D hard to call. This CDR3 is built from 14 residues. Germline V gene data show CDR1 as LGHNT and CDR2 as FRNRAP. V was shortened by 0 bases and J by 0 bases, with 4 bases between the two germline ends.

The chain carries TRBV5-1 and TRBJ2-3; 7 nucleotides line up with TRBD1. The CDR3 extends over 14 amino acids. Germline CDR1 SGHRS, CDR2 YFSETQ. After removal of 3 bases from V and 1 base from J, the junction contained 2 bases not matched to a gene. In DNA form, the CDR3 reads TGCGCCAGCAGCTGGGGGACAGGCACAGATACGCAGTATTTT. Its protein product is CASSWGTGTDTQYF.

A word on this clone: Germline is not matched at one junction end, which may reflect a read error. The chain couples TRBV19 to TRBJ2-7; possibly TRBD2 for D (5 bases). Germline V lookup: CDR1 LNHDA, CDR2 SQIVND (reference sequence). The CDR3 sequence is 8 residues long. The CDR3 here is CRERRKYF. CDR3 DNA sequence: TGCCGGGAACGTCGTAAGTACTTC.

This clone was observed a few times. J is TRBJ1-1 and V is TRBV4-1, with 8 bases identical to TRBD1. The CDR3 runs 17 residues. The ends lost 1 base at V and 3 bases at J; junction bases unmatched: 10. The germline gives CDR1 MGHRA, CDR2 YSYEKL. The DNA of the CDR3 is TGCGCCAGCAGCCAAGGAATACTCGACAGGGGATACACTGAAGCTTTCTTT. Encoded protein: CASSQGILDRGYTEAFF.

The chain recombines TRBV6-1 with TRBJ1-2; D is perhaps TRBD1 (5 bases). Trimming took 3 bases from V and 8 from J, leaving 16 bases between them. CDR3 length: 14 amino acids. Germline V lookup: CDR1 MNHNS, CDR2 SASEGT. Here the CDR3 reads CASSEGGALDGYTF. The DNA of the CDR3 is TGTGCCAGCAGTGAGGGCGGGGCCCTTGACGGCTACACCTTC.

This clone was seen a single time. CDR3: CASREPQGIGYTF. The CDR3 DNA follows: TGCGCCAGCAGAGAGCCTCAGGGAATAGGGTACACCTTC. The rearrangement links TRBV4-1 to TRBJ1-2; a possible D gene is TRBD1 (5 bases). The germline CDR1 and CDR2 sequences are MGHRA and YSYEKL. The V gene lost 6 bases and the J gene lost 11 bases, with 19 bases spanning the gap. CDR3 length equals 13 residues.

V gene TRBV5-1 combines with J gene TRBJ2-1, with 7 positions matching TRBD1. Germline V gives CDR1 SGHRS, CDR2 YFSETQ. The CDR3 contains 16 residues. J was trimmed by 0 bases and V by 4 bases; bases with no gene match: 7. The CDR3 DNA reads as TGCGCCAGCAGCAAAGGGGGCTTGGGCTCCTACAATGAGCAGTTCTTC. Translating it yields CASSKGGLGSYNEQFF.

As to this clone: The junction shows a germline mismatch at one end, possibly a read error. The rearrangement links TRBV7-9 to TRBJ2-1; tentatively, D is TRBD2 (5 bases). The CDR3 spans 13 residues. The V gene's germline CDR1 is SEHNR and CDR2 FQNEAQ (reference sequence). CDR3 DNA sequence: TGTGCCAGCAGCCTAGCTAGCTTGGATGAGCAGTTCTTC. Amino acids: CASSLASLDEQFF.

This chain connects TRBV19 to TRBJ1-1, with D unclear. In germline, CDR1 is LNHDA, CDR2 SQIVND (reference sequence). CDR3 length: 15 residues. V was pared by 2 bases and J by 4 bases, with 14 bases between. CDR3 protein: CASSIRPGLGTEAFF. The CDR3 DNA reads as TGTGCCAGTAGTATACGTCCGGGGTTGGGCACTGAAGCTTTCTTT.

Details on this clone: Other DNA sequences in the same sample also yield this CDR3. The DNA for the CDR3 is TGCGCCAGCAGCCGGGGACAGCAAGAGACCCAGTACTTC. This encodes CASSRGQQETQYF. The J gene is TRBJ2-5, the V gene TRBV5-1, with 7 bases that match TRBD1. V was clipped by 4 bases and J by 2 bases; unmatched bases: 2. The CDR3 contains 13 residues. CDR1 is SGHRS, CDR2 YFSETQ, per germline. Combining the CDR3 with reference TRBV5-1 and TRBJ2-5 gives the whole variable domain KAGVTQTPRYLIKTRGQQVTLSCSPISGHRSVSWYQQTPGQGLQFLFEYFSETQRNKGNFPGRFSGRQFSNSRSEMNVSTLELGDSALYLCASSRGQQETQYFGPGTRLLVL.

The chain links TRBV6-5 to TRBJ1-6, with unresolved D. This CDR3 region has 15 residues. The ends were cut back, 2 bases at V and 6 bases at J, with 11 bases in the middle. Germline V lookup: CDR1 MNHEY, CDR2 SVGAGI. CDR3 in DNA: TGTGCCAGCAGTTACGACACCCCACCTAATTCACCCCTCCACTTT. It specifies CASSYDTPPNSPLHF.

The rearrangement uses TRBV28 and TRBJ1-1; D gene ambiguous. This CDR3 region has 13 residues. V was trimmed by 6 bases and J by 1 base, leaving 9 bases between them. The germline gives CDR1 MDHEN, CDR2 SYDVKM. CDR3 sequence: CASRKTGNTEAFF. The CDR3 bases are TGTGCCAGCAGGAAAACCGGGAACACTGAAGCTTTCTTT.

This sequence joins TRBV7-9 and TRBJ2-1; 9 bases are shared with TRBD2. Trimming at V came to 6 bases and at J to 7 bases, leaving 4 bases not matched to a gene. The CDR3 has 13 residues. Germline loops: CDR1 SEHNR, CDR2 FQNEAQ (reference sequence). CDR3 sequence: CASSASGGNEQFF. The CDR3 nucleotides read TGTGCCAGCAGTGCCAGCGGGGGGAATGAGCAGTTCTTC.

The chain combines TRBV18 with TRBJ2-7, with 10 bases fitting TRBD2. V lost 3 bases, J lost 6 bases, and 8 bases stayed unmatched. Germline V gene data show CDR1 as KGHSH and CDR2 as LQKENI. The CDR3 has 15 residues. As DNA, the CDR3 is TGTGCCAGCTCACCGATACTAGCGGGGCCCTCCGAGCAGTACTTC. This translates into CASSPILAGPSEQYF.

This sequence joins TRBV11-2 and TRBJ2-1; 12 bases align to TRBD2. Germline trimming cut 4 bases from V and 0 bases from J; bases unmatched to any gene: 4. CDR3 length: 17 amino acids. The germline V gene has CDR1 SGHAT and CDR2 FQNNGV. The CDR3 loop reads CASSSGLAGSSYNEQFF. The CDR3 DNA reads as TGTGCCAGCAGCTCTGGACTAGCGGGGAGCTCCTACAATGAGCAGTTCTTC. The whole variable domain, remainder taken from reference TRBV11-2 and TRBJ2-1, is EAGVAQSPRYKIIEKRQSVAFWCNPISGHATLYWYQQILGQGPKLLIQFQNNGVVDDSQLPKDRFSAERLKGVDSTLKIQPAKLEDSAVYLCASSSGLAGSSYNEQFFGPGTRLTVL.

The chain uses TRBV7-9 and TRBJ2-1; the match to TRBD2 covers 7 bases. The CDR3 loop spans 14 amino acids. The junction had 12 bases not matched to a gene; V was cut back by 11 bases and J by 5 bases. Germline V gene lookup returns CDR1 SEHNR and CDR2 FQNEAQ (reference sequence). The CDR3 loop reads CASGKSSGNNEQFF. CDR3 nucleotides: TGTGCCTCGGGAAAGTCGAGCGGGAACAATGAGCAGTTCTTC.

The CDR3 reads CASSLVGGRTDTQYF. The CDR3 coding sequence is TGTGCCAGCAGCTTAGTCGGGGGACGCACAGATACGCAGTATTTT. The chain uses TRBV11-3 and TRBJ2-3, with a weak D call TRBD2 (6 bases). V lost 1 base and J lost 1, with 9 bases in between. CDR1 and CDR2 from the germline V gene are SGHNT and YENEEA. This CDR3 has 15 amino acids.

V and J are TRBV10-3 and TRBJ1-2; 8 positions match TRBD1. There are 13 residues in the CDR3. V trimming: 6 bases; J trimming: 7 bases; junction bases outside the gene matches: 7. Germline CDR1 reads ENHRY; CDR2 reads SYGVKD. The CDR3 loop reads CAIREQGGSGYTF. The CDR3, as DNA: TGTGCCATCAGGGAACAGGGGGGGTCTGGCTACACCTTC.

This rearrangement joins TRBV10-2 to TRBJ2-2, with TRBD2 identical over 7 bases. The CDR3 sequence is 16 residues long. Germline V CDR1 and CDR2: WSHSY, SAAADI. V was clipped by 6 bases and J by 2 bases; unmatched bases: 9. The CDR3 DNA reads TGCGCCAGCAGCGAAACCCAGGGACTAAACACCGGGGAGCTGTTTTTT. Encoded protein: CASSETQGLNTGELFF.

The chain has TRBV27 and TRBJ2-1; 12 nucleotides align to TRBD2. The CDR3 has 16 residues. Unmatched junction bases numbered 8, after V lost 2 bases and J lost 9 bases. CDR1 and CDR2 (germline): MNHEY, SMNVEV (reference sequence). CDR3 protein: CASSLRLAGGGGEQFF. CDR3 nucleotide sequence: TGTGCCAGCAGTTTACGCCTAGCGGGGGGGGGCGGTGAGCAGTTCTTC.